Presented here are 26 T cell receptor beta chains from one specimen sequenced in a study of blood T cell repertoires in COVID-19. Generated by immunoSEQ multiplex PCR, the TCRdb table keeps only in-frame clones and is missing some. The repertoire has about 290,000 clones, approximately 89% of them found once; the top ten carry over 8.5%. Sequenced material: peripheral blood. These TCRs come from a woman aged 30 to 39 with COVID-19, enrolled during active disease.

This clone has just a few counts. The chain has TRBV4-1 and TRBJ1-5, with D hard to call. This CDR3 is 13 amino acids long. V lost 6 bases, J lost 6 bases, and 12 bases lay in between. In germline, CDR1 is MGHRA, CDR2 YSYEKL. The CDR3 DNA reads TGCGCCAGCAGACAAAGCGCGGGTCAGCCCCAGCATTTT. This gives the protein CASRQSAGQPQHF.

The CDR3 region is CASSMTSSGVDEQFF. The CDR3 region has the DNA TGTGCCAGTAGTATGACTAGCTCGGGGGTCGATGAGCAGTTCTTC. This chain joins TRBV19 and TRBJ2-1, with 7 bases fitting TRBD2. CDR1 LNHDA and CDR2 SQIVND come from the germline V gene (reference sequence). Losses at the gene ends were 3 bases for V and 8 bases for J; bases not matched to a gene: 10. The CDR3 spans 15 residues.

CDR3 DNA sequence: TGTGCCAGCAGCCAACGGACAGGGGGGAGCTATGGCTACACCTTC. This encodes CASSQRTGGSYGYTF. V usage is TRBV7-9 and J usage is TRBJ1-2, with 10 positions matching TRBD1. J was trimmed by 4 bases and V by 5 bases; bases with no gene match: 7. Germline CDR1 SEHNR, CDR2 FQNEAQ (reference sequence). The CDR3 sequence is 15 residues long.

The table lists this clone with many counts. The V gene is TRBV6-1, the J gene TRBJ1-5; TRBD1 agrees at 9 bases. The CDR3 loop spans 17 amino acids. V was clipped by 3 bases and J by 6 bases; unmatched bases: 12. Germline V gene data show CDR1 as MNHNS and CDR2 as SASEGT. The CDR3, as DNA: TGTGCCAGCAGTGAGATCCCGGGACAGGGAGAAAGTCAGCCCCAGCATTTT. This sequence encodes CASSEIPGQGESQPQHF.

The rearrangement uses TRBV19 and TRBJ1-1; D might be TRBD1 (6 bases). Looked up from germline, CDR1 is LNHDA and CDR2 is SQIVND (reference sequence). V was shortened by 7 bases and J by 0 bases, with 21 bases between the two germline ends. This CDR3 is 17 amino acids long. CDR3 amino acids: CASMAGTKGGMNTEAFF. CDR3 in DNA: TGTGCCAGTATGGCCGGGACAAAAGGTGGAATGAACACTGAAGCTTTCTTT.

V is TRBV7-2 and J is TRBJ2-5; TRBD1 matches 10 bases. There are 16 residues in the CDR3. V shed 6 bases, J shed 0 bases, and the junction held 7 bases outside the gene matches. Germline-derived CDR1 and CDR2 are SGHTA and FQGNSA. For the CDR3, the DNA is TGTGCCAGCAGGGCCGGGACAGGGGATTACCAAGAGACCCAGTACTTC. Amino acids: CASRAGTGDYQETQYF.

The chain joins TRBV4-2 to TRBJ1-2, with D possibly matching TRBD1 (6 bases). V lost 5 bases and J 6 bases, leaving 19 bases between the germline ends. The CDR3 is 15 residues long. Germline CDR1 and CDR2: LGHNA and YNFKEQ. The CDR3: CASSFPAGDTDGYTF. CDR3 nucleotides: TGTGCCAGCAGCTTCCCGGCAGGGGATACGGATGGCTACACCTTC.

The J gene is TRBJ1-2, the V gene TRBV6-6, with D unresolved. Germline V lookup: CDR1 MNHNY, CDR2 SVGAGI (reference sequence). Trimming removed 0 bases at V and 4 bases at J, with 15 bases between. The CDR3 is 16 amino acids. This CDR3 is CASSYSALSSSYGYTF. The CDR3 DNA reads as TGTGCCAGCAGTTACTCAGCCCTGTCTTCCTCCTATGGCTACACCTTC.

The chain combines TRBV25-1 with TRBJ2-7; possibly TRBD2 for D (6 bases). There are 14 residues in the CDR3. Trimming shortened V by 3 bases and J by 3 bases, and 12 bases separated the two germline ends. CDR1 and CDR2 from the germline V gene are MGHDK and SYGVNS. CDR3 sequence (DNA): TGTGCCAGCAGTGATAAGTGGGGACTCTACGAGCAGTACTTC. It specifies CASSDKWGLYEQYF.

CDR3 region: CASSENFAGGYGYTF. The DNA of the CDR3 is TGTGCCAGCAGTGAAAACTTTGCAGGGGGCTATGGCTACACCTTC. The J gene is TRBJ1-2, the V gene TRBV6-1; TRBD1 matches 7 bases. Looked up from germline, CDR1 is MNHNS and CDR2 is SASEGT. V gave up 2 bases and J gave up 4 bases; unmatched junction bases: 7. This CDR3 is built from 15 residues.

The chain employs TRBV19 and TRBJ2-2; D call uncertain. V dropped 7 bases and J dropped 1 base, with 13 bases sitting between them. The CDR3 is made up of 15 amino acids. Germline CDR1 LNHDA, CDR2 SQIVND (reference sequence). The CDR3: CASNRLAENTGELFF. CDR3 bases: TGTGCCAGTAATCGCCTGGCCGAGAACACCGGGGAGCTGTTTTTT.

This clone was seen once. The rearrangement uses TRBV7-9 and TRBJ1-2; 8 bases match TRBD1. Germline-derived CDR1 and CDR2 are SEHNR and FQNEAQ (reference sequence). The CDR3 spans 13 residues. Trimming removed 1 base from V and 6 bases from J; junction bases left unmatched: 1. The chain's CDR3 is CASSLVQGDGYTF. The CDR3 coding sequence is TGTGCCAGCAGCTTAGTACAGGGGGATGGCTACACCTTC.

The chain is built from TRBV5-1 and TRBJ1-1, with 10 bases matching TRBD1. The V gene end was trimmed by 4 bases and the J gene end by 1 base; junction bases not matched to a gene: 4. The CDR3 is 15 amino acids. CDR1 and CDR2 from the germline V gene are SGHRS and YFSETQ. The CDR3 region is CASSPRQGANTEAFF. The CDR3 region has the DNA TGCGCCAGCAGCCCCCGACAGGGGGCGAACACTGAAGCTTTCTTT.

The chain uses TRBV15 and TRBJ2-1; D not resolved. The CDR3 has 14 amino acids. Germline CDR1 reads LNHNV; CDR2 reads YYDKDF (reference sequence). V was trimmed by 1 base and J by 0 bases, leaving 4 bases between them. The DNA of the CDR3 is TGTGCCACCAGCAGAGCGGGCTCCTACAATGAGCAGTTCTTC. This translates into CATSRAGSYNEQFF.

This clone appeared a single time. The chain recombines TRBV4-1 with TRBJ2-2, with a possible D match to TRBD2 (7 bases). Germline CDR1 is MGHRA and CDR2 is YSYEKL. V shed 1 base and J shed 4 bases, with 10 bases lying between them. The CDR3 sequence is 15 residues long. The CDR3 bases are TGCGCCAGCAGCCAAGGGGGGGGCAGCACCGGGGAGCTGTTTTTT. Translated: CASSQGGGSTGELFF.

Note on this clone: One junction end disagrees with the germline gene, perhaps due to a read error. The chain employs TRBV28 and TRBJ1-1, with D unresolved. The CDR3 contains 11 residues. Germline CDR1 and CDR2: MDHEN and SYDVKM. Written as DNA, the CDR3 is TGTGCCACCAGTTTCGGTACTGAAGCTTTCTTT. Its protein is CATSFGTEAFF.

The chain recombines TRBV28 with TRBJ1-5; D unclear. The CDR3 is made up of 15 amino acids. The germline V gene encodes CDR1 MDHEN and CDR2 SYDVKM. V gave up 8 bases and J gave up 0 bases, with 14 bases separating them. DNA for the CDR3: TGTGCCAGCGGAACGACGGGTTATAGCAATCAGCCCCAGCATTTT. Amino acid sequence: CASGTTGYSNQPQHF.

The table lists this clone with a count of one. J is TRBJ1-1 and V is TRBV27; a weak D match, TRBD1 (6 bases). Germline CDR1 and CDR2: MNHEY and SMNVEV (reference sequence). V gave up 4 bases and J gave up 1 base, with 16 bases separating them. The CDR3 extends over 16 amino acids. CDR3: CASSYGLTTGNTEAFF. CDR3 sequence (DNA): TGTGCCAGCAGTTATGGGCTGACGACAGGGAACACTGAAGCTTTCTTT.

This clone occurred once. V and J are TRBV28 and TRBJ1-2; D is unresolved. This CDR3 is built from 18 residues. Trimming pared 5 bases from V and 4 bases from J, leaving 26 bases between. Germline V CDR1 and CDR2: MDHEN, SYDVKM. The DNA for the CDR3 is TGTGCCAGCAGTCCACGACCAGGCAGGCGATCGCCCCCCTATGGCTACACCTTC. Translated, it gives CASSPRPGRRSPPYGYTF.

The V call is TRBV4-1, the J call TRBJ2-7; the match to TRBD2 covers 13 bases. The CDR3 is 16 residues long. Trimming cost V 4 bases and J 2 bases; bases outside gene matches: 5. Germline V gene sequence: CDR1 MGHRA, CDR2 YSYEKL. The CDR3 region is CASSRLGLAGAYEQYF. The CDR3 DNA is TGCGCCAGCAGCCGGCTTGGACTAGCGGGGGCCTACGAGCAGTACTTC.

V usage is TRBV5-4 and J usage is TRBJ2-6, with 8 nucleotides matching TRBD2. Germline CDR1 reads SGHNT; CDR2 reads YYREEE (reference sequence). The CDR3 spans 17 residues. Trimming took 4 bases from V and 1 from J; bases not matched to a gene: 7. CDR3 DNA sequence: TGTGCCAGCAGCGCTGGACTAGCACTTTCTGGGGCCAACGTCCTGACTTTC. It translates to CASSAGLALSGANVLTF.

The J gene is TRBJ1-1, the V gene TRBV5-1; tentatively, D is TRBD1 (5 bases). CDR3 size: 16 residues. Germline values: CDR1 SGHRS, CDR2 YFSETQ. The ends were cut back, 4 bases at V and 0 bases at J, with 16 bases in the middle. CDR3 nucleotide sequence: TGCGCCAGCAGCGGCTTGTTTGACAGCATGAACACTGAAGCTTTCTTT. Amino acid sequence: CASSGLFDSMNTEAFF.

The chain recombines TRBV2 with TRBJ1-1, with TRBD1 matching 12 bases. CDR1 is SNHLY and CDR2 is FYNNEI in the germline V gene. CDR3 length: 18 residues. V lost 6 bases, J lost 0 bases, and 11 bases stayed unmatched. CDR3 in amino acids: CASRNGTGGGKLNTEAFF. In DNA form, the CDR3 reads TGTGCCAGCAGAAACGGGACAGGGGGCGGCAAACTGAACACTGAAGCTTTCTTT.

The rearrangement uses TRBV28 and TRBJ1-1; D possibly corresponds to TRBD1 (6 bases). Germline V gives CDR1 MDHEN, CDR2 SYDVKM. This CDR3 comprises 14 residues. Trimming took off 4 bases at V and 6 bases at J, with 15 bases between the two ends. The CDR3 DNA sequence: TGTGCCAGCAGTTCCACAGGGTTTTCGGCTGAAGCTTTCTTT. Translated, it gives CASSSTGFSAEAFF.

V is TRBV5-1 and J is TRBJ2-5; the D is unclear. Per the germline V gene, CDR1 is SGHRS and CDR2 is YFSETQ. This CDR3 spans 13 amino acids. Trimming removed 3 bases from V and 2 bases from J, with 8 bases in between. The CDR3 protein is CASSSSVQETQYF. The CDR3 nucleotides are TGCGCCAGCAGCTCGTCGGTACAAGAGACCCAGTACTTC.

The chain uses TRBV7-2 and TRBJ1-1, with D possibly matching TRBD1 (6 bases). Trimming took 8 bases from V and 0 from J, leaving 13 bases between them. Germline-derived CDR1 and CDR2 are SGHTA and FQGNSA. The CDR3 has 14 amino acids. The CDR3 loop is CASGGQPMNTEAFF. As DNA, the CDR3 is TGTGCCAGCGGAGGACAGCCAATGAACACTGAAGCTTTCTTT. Full variable domain (rest looked up from reference TRBV7-2 and TRBJ1-1): GAGVSQSPSNKVTEKGKDVELRCDPISGHTALYWYRQSLGQGLEFLIYFQGNSAPDKSGLPSDRFSAERTGGSVSTLTIQRTQQEDSAVYLCASGGQPMNTEAFFGQGTRLTVV.